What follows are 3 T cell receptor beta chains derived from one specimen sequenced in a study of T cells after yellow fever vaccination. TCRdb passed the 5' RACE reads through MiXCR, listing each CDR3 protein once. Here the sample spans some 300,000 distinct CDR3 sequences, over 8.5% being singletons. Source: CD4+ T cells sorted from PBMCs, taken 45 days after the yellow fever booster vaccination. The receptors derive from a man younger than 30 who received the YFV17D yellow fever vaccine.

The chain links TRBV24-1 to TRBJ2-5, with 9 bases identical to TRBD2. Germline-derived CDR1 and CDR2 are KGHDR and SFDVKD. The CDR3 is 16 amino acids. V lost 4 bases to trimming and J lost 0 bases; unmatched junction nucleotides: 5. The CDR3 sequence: CATSEPSGNYQETQYF. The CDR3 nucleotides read TGTGCCACCAGTGAACCTAGCGGGAACTACCAAGAGACCCAGTACTTC.

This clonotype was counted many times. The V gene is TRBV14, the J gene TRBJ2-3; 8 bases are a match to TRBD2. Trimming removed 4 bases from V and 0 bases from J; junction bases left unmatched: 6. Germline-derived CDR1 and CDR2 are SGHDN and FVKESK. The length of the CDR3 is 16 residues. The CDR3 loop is CASSPYSGASTDTQYF. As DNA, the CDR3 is TGTGCCAGCAGCCCCTATAGCGGGGCTAGCACAGATACGCAGTATTTT.

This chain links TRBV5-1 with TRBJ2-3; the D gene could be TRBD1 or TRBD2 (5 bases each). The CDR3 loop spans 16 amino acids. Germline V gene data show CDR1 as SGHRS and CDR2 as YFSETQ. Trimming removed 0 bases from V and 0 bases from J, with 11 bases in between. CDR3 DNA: TGCGCCAGCAGCTTGGAGGGACGAACTAGCACAGATACGCAGTATTTT. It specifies CASSLEGRTSTDTQYF. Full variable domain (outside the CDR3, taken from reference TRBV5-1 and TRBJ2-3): KAGVTQTPRYLIKTRGQQVTLSCSPISGHRSVSWYQQTPGQGLQFLFEYFSETQRNKGNFPGRFSGRQFSNSRSEMNVSTLELGDSALYLCASSLEGRTSTDTQYFGPGTRLTVL.